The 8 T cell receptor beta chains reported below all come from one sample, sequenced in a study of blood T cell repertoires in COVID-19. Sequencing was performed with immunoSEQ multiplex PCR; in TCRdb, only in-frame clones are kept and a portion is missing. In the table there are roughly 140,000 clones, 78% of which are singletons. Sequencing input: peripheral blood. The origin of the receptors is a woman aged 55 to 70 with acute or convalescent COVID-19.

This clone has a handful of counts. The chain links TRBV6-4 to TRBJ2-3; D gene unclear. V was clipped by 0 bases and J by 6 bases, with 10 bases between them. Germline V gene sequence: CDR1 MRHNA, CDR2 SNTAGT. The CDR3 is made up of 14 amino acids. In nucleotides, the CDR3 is TGTGCCAGCAGTGACTCATTTAGCTCCGATACGCAGTATTTT. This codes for CASSDSFSSDTQYF.

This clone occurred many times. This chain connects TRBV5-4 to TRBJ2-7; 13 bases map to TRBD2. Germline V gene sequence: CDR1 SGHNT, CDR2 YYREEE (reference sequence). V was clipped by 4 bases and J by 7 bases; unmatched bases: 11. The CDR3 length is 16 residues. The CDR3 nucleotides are TGTGCCAGCAGCCCGGGACTAGCGGGAAACCCGGGTGAGCAGTACTTC. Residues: CASSPGLAGNPGEQYF.

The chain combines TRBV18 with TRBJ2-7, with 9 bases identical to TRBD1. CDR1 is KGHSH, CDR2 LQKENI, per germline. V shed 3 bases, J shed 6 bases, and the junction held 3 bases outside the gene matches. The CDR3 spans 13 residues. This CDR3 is CASSPPTGGEQYF. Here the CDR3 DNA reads TGTGCCAGCTCACCGCCGACAGGGGGCGAGCAGTACTTC.

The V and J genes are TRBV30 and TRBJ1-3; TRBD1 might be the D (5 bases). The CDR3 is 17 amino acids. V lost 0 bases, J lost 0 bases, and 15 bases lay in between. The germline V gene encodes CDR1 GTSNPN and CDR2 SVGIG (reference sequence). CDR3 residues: CAWSVGGISSSGNTIYF. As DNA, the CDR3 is TGTGCCTGGAGTGTGGGGGGTATCAGCAGCTCTGGAAACACCATATATTTT.

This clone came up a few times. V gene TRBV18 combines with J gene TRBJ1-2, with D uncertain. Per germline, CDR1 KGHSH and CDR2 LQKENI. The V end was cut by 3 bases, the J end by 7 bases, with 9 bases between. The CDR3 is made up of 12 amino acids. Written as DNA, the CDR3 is TGTGCCAGCTCACCTTCGGGGAGTGGCTACACCTTC. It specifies CASSPSGSGYTF.

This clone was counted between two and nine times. The CDR3 DNA is TGTGCCAGTAGTATCCGGGACAGTCTAGCCAAAAACATTCAGTACTTC. Protein: CASSIRDSLAKNIQYF. This rearrangement joins TRBV19 to TRBJ2-4, with 7 bases identical to TRBD1. Germline-derived CDR1 and CDR2 are LNHDA and SQIVND (reference sequence). The CDR3 is 16 residues long. V lost 3 bases and J lost 0; bases outside the gene matches: 5.

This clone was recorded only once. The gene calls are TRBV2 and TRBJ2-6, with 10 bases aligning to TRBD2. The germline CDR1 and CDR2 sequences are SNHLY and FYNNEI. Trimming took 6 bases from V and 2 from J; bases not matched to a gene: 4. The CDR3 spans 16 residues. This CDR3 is CASRISGRTGANVLTF. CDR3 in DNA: TGTGCCAGCAGGATTAGCGGGAGGACTGGGGCCAACGTCCTGACTTTC. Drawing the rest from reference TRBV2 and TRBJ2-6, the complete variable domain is EPEVTQTPSHQVTQMGQEVILRCVPISNHLYFYWYRQILGQKVEFLVSFYNNEISEKSEIFDDQFSVERPDGSNFTLKIRSTKLEDSAMYFCASRISGRTGANVLTFGAGSRLTVL.

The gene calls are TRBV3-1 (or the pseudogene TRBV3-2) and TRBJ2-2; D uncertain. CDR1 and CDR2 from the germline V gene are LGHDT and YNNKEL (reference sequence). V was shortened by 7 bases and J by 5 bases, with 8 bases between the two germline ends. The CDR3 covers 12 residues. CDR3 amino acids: CASTTVTGELFF. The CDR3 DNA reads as TGTGCCAGCACCACAGTAACCGGGGAGCTGTTTTTT.